This T cell receptor beta chain is from a study of T cells after yellow fever vaccination. Study results and caveats: After the booster, around 95% of CD4 and just over 85% of CD8 primary-response clones were re-detected. Only a minor proportion of clonotypes was detected across both CD4 and CD8 compartments. Weaker overall, the secondary response nonetheless peaked faster (day 5 versus 15). Abundant clonotypes (contaminants from the bulk population) could be present in FACS-sorted repertoires.

TCRdb reprocessed the 5' RACE reads with MiXCR, giving one entry per CDR3 protein. The sample lists about 510,000 distinct CDR3 sequences, 21% occurring once. The CDR3 consists of 16 residues. Trimming removed 0 bases at V and 1 base at J, with 12 bases between. Germline loops: CDR1 MGHDK, CDR2 SYGVNS. To note about this clonotype: What it binds is unknown.

The receptor's source is a young man who received the YFV17D yellow fever vaccine. The sample was PBMCs, taken less than 25 days after the first yellow fever vaccination. The V gene is TRBV25-1, the J gene TRBJ2-5; no reliable D call. The CDR3: CASSEYGRTLQETQYF. The CDR3 DNA is TGTGCCAGCAGTGAATACGGCAGAACCCTCCAAGAGACCCAGTACTTC.